This T cell receptor beta chain was profiled in a study of blood T cell repertoires in COVID-19. Background on the study: The United States, Italy and Spain provided the acute and convalescent COVID-19 samples. The cDNA or gDNA used as material had been derived from T cells, B-cell-depleted T cells, or PBMCs.

Original methodology: Amplifying reference gene primers gave estimates of nucleated cell counts. Libraries were prepared by immunoSEQ multiplex PCR; TCRdb keeps only in-frame clonotypes and omits some of them. V and J calls and clone size come straight from that table; D and trimming were deduced from the DNA. The table records under 150,000 clones, around nine tenths of them present only once. The length of the CDR3 is 15 residues. V was shortened by 3 bases and J by 0 bases, with 13 bases between the two germline ends. Per germline, CDR1 SGHRS and CDR2 YFSETQ. V is TRBV5-1 and J is TRBJ2-7; perhaps TRBD1 as D (6 bases). The sequencing sample was made of peripheral blood. The source is a human donor in a cohort sampled during active COVID-19. The CDR3 DNA is TGCGCCAGCAGCTCGAGGGACACCTCCTCCTACGAGCAGTACTTC. Its translation: CASSSRDTSSYEQYF.